This T cell receptor beta chain comes out of a study of cytomegalovirus exposure and HLA in healthy donors. A word on this clone: Antigen unknown.

Researchers ran the PCR with 60 Vbeta and 13 Jbeta primers. Original processing methods: Later, tens of millions of unique TCR beta chains were counted in an analysis, and 10 million to 12 million of them were shared. Clones were read by immunoSEQ multiplex PCR, and TCRdb kept only the in-frame ones, dropping some. V, J and clone size reflect that table, while D and trimming were determined from the DNA. The sample carries 120,000 to 150,000 clones, 70% to 80% recorded once. Study-wide results and caveats: The authors reported that TCR beta sequences could predict HLA-A and HLA-B alleles. These predictions were accurate for most subjects in the first cohort. Across donors, presence/absence analyses took sequencing depth to be roughly uniform. The classifier reportedly diagnosed cytomegalovirus status with high sensitivity and specificity.

This CDR3 spans 16 amino acids. Germline V lookup: CDR1 MNHNY, CDR2 SVGAGI (reference sequence). The trim removed 8 bases at V and 4 bases at J, leaving 13 bases unmatched. What was sequenced was PBMCs. The source of this sequence is a woman between 50 and 59 years old in good health and CMV-seronegative. The chain recombines TRBV6-6 with TRBJ2-3, with TRBD2 identical over 9 bases. The CDR3 region is CASPEGAAGGADTQYF. CDR3 DNA: TGTGCCAGCCCTGAGGGGGCAGCGGGGGGTGCAGATACGCAGTATTTT.